Following are 28 T cell receptor beta chains from one sample sequenced in a study of T cell responses to AZD1222 COVID-19 vaccine. Produced via immunoSEQ multiplex PCR; TCRdb's table is partial and in-frame only. The profile shows about 190,000 clones, just over 90% of them singletons. Sequences were derived from peripheral blood, sampled on day 0 of AZD1222 vaccination. The receptors were gathered from an adult in good health.

Only one count was recorded for this clone. V is TRBV28 and J is TRBJ1-5; 9 bases fit TRBD1. The CDR3 totals 15 residues. Germline V gene sequence: CDR1 MDHEN, CDR2 SYDVKM. V trimming: 5 bases; J trimming: 3 bases; junction bases outside the gene matches: 5. CDR3 amino acids: CASSPTGGLNQPQHF. CDR3 nucleotide sequence: TGTGCCAGCAGTCCCACAGGGGGCCTCAATCAGCCCCAGCATTTT.

This clone was seen a few times. The chain carries TRBV10-3 and TRBJ2-5; D unclear. The germline CDR1 and CDR2 sequences are ENHRY and SYGVKD. This CDR3 is built from 13 residues. The V and J ends lost 7 bases and 4 bases respectively, with 13 bases between them. The CDR3 coding sequence is TGTGCCATCAAGGCGGATACCGGAGAGACCCAGTACTTC. This translates into CAIKADTGETQYF.

The genes are TRBV12-3 or TRBV12-4 and TRBJ1-1, with no clear D. Trimming pared 6 bases from V and 5 bases from J, leaving 10 bases between. The CDR3 covers 12 residues. The CDR3 nucleotides are TGTGCCAGCAGACCTGAGGGAACTGAAGCTTTCTTT. Protein: CASRPEGTEAFF.

The J gene is TRBJ2-1, the V gene TRBV5-6; TRBD1 matches 9 bases. V lost 4 bases, J lost 0 bases, and 5 bases stayed unmatched. In germline, CDR1 is SGHDT, CDR2 YYEEEE. This CDR3 is 16 amino acids long. DNA for the CDR3: TGTGCCAGCAGCCAGACAGGGGGGGTCTCCTACAATGAGCAGTTCTTC. Translated: CASSQTGGVSYNEQFF.

The chain carries TRBV3-1 (or the pseudogene TRBV3-2) and TRBJ2-3; 10 nucleotides match TRBD1. The CDR3 is 17 amino acids. The V segment lost 0 bases and the J segment 4 bases; nucleotides outside the gene matches: 7. CDR1 and CDR2 (germline): LGHDT, YNNKEL (reference sequence). CDR3 in amino acids: CASSQDLRDRGSDTQYF. DNA of the CDR3: TGTGCCAGCAGCCAAGATTTGAGGGACAGGGGCTCAGATACGCAGTATTTT.

Only a few counts were recorded for this clone. V and J are TRBV10-1 and TRBJ2-7; no definite D call. The germline V gene encodes CDR1 WNHNN and CDR2 SYGVQD (reference sequence). Trimming removed 9 bases from V and 2 bases from J, with 11 bases in between. The CDR3 length is 12 residues. Here the CDR3 reads CASDHLTYEQYF. For the CDR3, the DNA is TGCGCCAGTGACCACCTAACCTACGAGCAGTACTTC.

The rearrangement links TRBV2 to TRBJ1-5; TRBD1 is a possible D gene (6 bases). CDR3 length equals 16 residues. The ends were cut back, 6 bases at V and 6 bases at J, with 21 bases in the middle. The germline V gene has CDR1 SNHLY and CDR2 FYNNEI. CDR3 sequence: CASRWGQGQGGQPQHF. The CDR3 nucleotides read TGTGCCAGCAGATGGGGGCAAGGCCAAGGAGGTCAGCCCCAGCATTTT.

This rearrangement joins TRBV14 to TRBJ2-1; a weak D match, TRBD1 (6 bases). Trimming took off 2 bases at V and 13 bases at J, with 15 bases between the two ends. Per germline, CDR1 SGHDN and CDR2 FVKESK. The CDR3 is made up of 13 amino acids. CDR3 protein: CASSQMAQGKQFF. CDR3 sequence (DNA): TGTGCCAGCAGCCAAATGGCACAGGGAAAACAGTTCTTC.

This chain links TRBV18 with TRBJ2-1; 9 positions match TRBD1. Germline loops: CDR1 KGHSH, CDR2 LQKENI. The CDR3 runs 15 residues. Unmatched junction bases numbered 6, after V lost 4 bases and J lost 5 bases. Here the CDR3 reads CASSLGTGRHNEQFF. The DNA of the CDR3 is TGTGCCAGCTCACTAGGGACAGGGAGACACAATGAGCAGTTCTTC.

The V and J genes are TRBV21-1 and TRBJ2-5; TRBD1, the D gene given by the table, was not confirmed from the DNA. TRBV21-1 is designated a pseudogene. The CDR3 runs to 12 residues. In nucleotides, the CDR3 is TGTGCCAGCAGCCCCCAGGGGGAGACCCAGTACTTC. Protein sequence: CASSPQGETQYF.

This clone was counted between two and nine times. The chain is built from TRBV2 and TRBJ2-1; TRBD2 is a possible D gene (6 bases). V gave up 5 bases and J gave up 7 bases, with 18 bases separating them. This CDR3 comprises 15 residues. CDR1 SNHLY and CDR2 FYNNEI come from the germline V gene. Written as DNA, the CDR3 is TGTGCCAGCAGTAAGGACTACCGAGGGCAAAATGAGCAGTTCTTC. Encoded protein: CASSKDYRGQNEQFF.

This chain connects TRBV10-3 to TRBJ1-1; D remains ambiguous. Trimming removed 6 bases from V and 0 bases from J, with 8 bases in between. The CDR3 consists of 13 residues. CDR1 and CDR2 from the germline V gene are ENHRY and SYGVKD. The CDR3: CAIRADMNTEAFF. The CDR3, as DNA: TGTGCCATCAGAGCAGACATGAACACTGAAGCTTTCTTT.

The chain joins TRBV4-3 to TRBJ2-3; D is unclear. From germline, CDR1 is LGHNA and CDR2 YSLEER. The V end was cut by 0 bases, the J end by 3 bases, with 10 bases between. The CDR3 consists of 15 residues. The DNA for the CDR3 is TGCGCCAGCAGCCAAGATGGGCCCCCAACAGATACGCAGTATTTT. It codes for CASSQDGPPTDTQYF.

This chain connects TRBV9 to TRBJ2-7, with 11 bases fitting TRBD2. The length of the CDR3 is 15 residues. With 2 bases clipped from V and 6 bases from J, the junction kept 7 bases outside the gene matches. Germline V lookup: CDR1 SGDLS, CDR2 YYNGEE. The CDR3 loop is CASSVTPGLAAEQYF. CDR3 bases: TGTGCCAGCAGCGTGACCCCGGGACTAGCGGCCGAGCAGTACTTC.

The J gene is TRBJ1-1, the V gene TRBV7-2; maybe TRBD1 (5 bases). The CDR3 contains 12 residues. The V gene lost 3 bases and the J gene lost 9 bases, with 11 bases spanning the gap. Per germline, CDR1 SGHTA and CDR2 FQGNSA. The CDR3 region has the DNA TGTGCCAGCAGCTTCCAGGGTGGAAAAGCTTTCTTT. As protein: CASSFQGGKAFF.

The chain is built from TRBV28 and TRBJ2-1; D remains unclear. Germline V lookup: CDR1 MDHEN, CDR2 SYDVKM. The ends were cut back, 3 bases at V and 0 bases at J, with 9 bases in the middle. The CDR3 runs to 15 residues. For the CDR3, the DNA is TGTGCCAGCAGTTTTCTAGGTCGCTCCTACAATGAGCAGTTCTTC. Protein product: CASSFLGRSYNEQFF.

The V and J genes are TRBV20-1 and TRBJ2-7, with D unresolved. The germline CDR1 and CDR2 sequences are DFQATT and SNEGSKA (reference sequence). The CDR3 covers 11 residues. The V end was cut by 5 bases, the J end by 3 bases, with 8 bases between. CDR3 residues: CSALWLYEQYF. Here the CDR3 DNA reads TGCAGTGCTCTCTGGCTCTACGAGCAGTACTTC.

The V gene is TRBV7-2, the J gene TRBJ1-1; possible D gene TRBD1, 6 bases. The germline CDR1 and CDR2 sequences are SGHTA and FQGNSA. Trimming took 6 bases from V and 11 from J, leaving 19 bases between them. The CDR3 totals 13 residues. The CDR3 sequence is CASREYRDGYAFF. CDR3 DNA: TGTGCCAGCAGAGAATACAGGGATGGCTACGCTTTCTTT.

This sequence joins TRBV7-2 and TRBJ2-3; D perhaps matches TRBD2 (7 bases). The CDR3 contains 16 residues. V dropped 1 base and J dropped 3 bases, with 14 bases sitting between them. Germline assignment: CDR1 SGHTA and CDR2 FQGNSA. CDR3 loop: CASSLGMGGPTDTQYF. CDR3 bases: TGTGCCAGCAGCTTAGGGATGGGGGGGCCTACAGATACGCAGTATTTT.

V and J are TRBV15 and TRBJ1-1; 8 positions agree with TRBD1. This CDR3 is built from 15 residues. Germline V gene sequence: CDR1 LNHNV, CDR2 YYDKDF (reference sequence). The J segment lost 4 bases and the V segment lost 4 bases, leaving 8 bases of the junction unmatched. Here the CDR3 reads CATSNTDRGGTEAFF. The CDR3 DNA is TGTGCCACCAGCAATACTGACAGGGGAGGCACTGAAGCTTTCTTT.

This clone has only one observation. The chain couples TRBV27 to TRBJ2-7; 10 bases align to TRBD2. Germline V CDR1 and CDR2: MNHEY, SMNVEV (reference sequence). V lost 2 bases to trimming and J lost 3 bases; unmatched junction nucleotides: 7. The CDR3 runs 16 residues. The CDR3 sequence: CASSLAPPSGSYEQYF. DNA of the CDR3: TGTGCCAGCAGTTTAGCCCCACCTAGCGGGAGCTACGAGCAGTACTTC.

V usage is TRBV7-6 and J usage is TRBJ2-2; 10 bases match TRBD2. The trim removed 6 bases at V and 1 base at J, leaving 5 bases unmatched. The CDR3 contains 16 residues. From germline, CDR1 is SGHVS and CDR2 FNYEAQ. The CDR3 DNA is TGTGCCAGCAGTTCTGGACTAGCGGAGAACACCGGGGAGCTGTTTTTT. Translated, it gives CASSSGLAENTGELFF. Full variable domain (missing parts from reference TRBV7-6 and TRBJ2-2): GAGVSQSPRYKVTKRGQDVALRCDPISGHVSLYWYRQALGQGPEFLTYFNYEAQQDKSGLPNDRFSAERPEGSISTLTIQRTEQRDSAMYRCASSSGLAENTGELFFGEGSRLTVL.

This clone was found once. This sequence joins TRBV27 and TRBJ2-2; TRBD1 matches at 7 bases. Germline CDR1 reads MNHEY; CDR2 reads SMNVEV (reference sequence). The CDR3 has 21 residues. Germline trimming cut 5 bases from V and 0 bases from J; bases unmatched to any gene: 21. CDR3 nucleotide sequence: TGTGCCAGCAGTCCCATAGTCTACAGGGGAACAAACCCTCCGAACACCGGGGAGCTGTTTTTT. It codes for CASSPIVYRGTNPPNTGELFF.

The V and J genes are TRBV6-5 and TRBJ2-7, with D possibly matching TRBD2 (6 bases). This CDR3 is 15 amino acids long. The V end was cut by 8 bases, the J end by 7 bases, with 24 bases between. In germline, CDR1 is MNHEY, CDR2 SVGAGI. CDR3 DNA: TGTGCCAGCCGTCCAACGGGAGCGAGTTGGGAGGAGCAGTACTTC. Its protein product is CASRPTGASWEEQYF.

This chain links TRBV5-4 with TRBJ2-7; D remains ambiguous. V was pared by 4 bases and J by 7 bases, with 12 bases between. The germline V gene encodes CDR1 SGHNT and CDR2 YYREEE (reference sequence). The CDR3 spans 12 residues. This chain's CDR3 is CASSMTGLEQYF. CDR3 DNA sequence: TGTGCCAGCAGCATGACCGGATTGGAGCAGTACTTC.

This clone has only a few counts. The rearrangement joins TRBV11-2 to TRBJ1-2; 9 nucleotides agree with TRBD1. Trimming at V came to 3 bases and at J to 2 bases, leaving 7 bases not matched to a gene. CDR1 is SGHAT and CDR2 is FQNNGV in the germline V gene. The CDR3 is made up of 16 amino acids. CDR3 in DNA: TGTGCCAGCAGCTTTGGCGGACAGGGGAAAAACTATGGCTACACCTTC. Translating it yields CASSFGGQGKNYGYTF.

A word on this clone: Other DNA sequences within the sample encode an identical CDR3. CDR3 amino acids: CASSPDTGGRNQPQHF. In DNA, the CDR3 is TGTGCCAGCTCTCCTGATACAGGGGGCCGCAATCAGCCCCAGCATTTT. V usage is TRBV18 and J usage is TRBJ1-5; the match to TRBD1 covers 9 bases. From germline, CDR1 is KGHSH and CDR2 LQKENI. CDR3 size: 16 residues. The V and J ends lost 6 bases and 2 bases, in that order; junction bases with no gene match: 8.

CDR3 nucleotides: TGTGCCAGCAGTTTAAAGGCCCATGAGCAGTTCTTC. Its translation is CASSLKAHEQFF. The V call is TRBV12-3 or TRBV12-4, the J call TRBJ2-1; unclear D gene. V was pared by 2 bases and J by 8 bases, with 7 bases between. The length of the CDR3 is 12 residues.